Shown below are 2 T cell receptor beta chains from a single sample sequenced in a study of T cell repertoires in cytomegalovirus infection. TCRdb fed the reads into MiXCR, producing one record per CDR3 protein. The data hold hundreds of thousands of distinct CDR3 sequences, with around 6.4% observed a single time. Source material: PBMCs. These receptors all come from a human donor in good health (CMV status not recorded). Some clones in this sample may be carry-over from other donors' samples.

In its sample, this clonotype was seen a few times. CDR3 loop: CSARTGIYTEAFF. Here the CDR3 DNA reads TGCAGTGCTAGGACAGGGATTTATACTGAAGCTTTCTTT. The chain is built from TRBV20-1 and TRBJ1-1; 7 positions agree with TRBD1. The CDR3 runs 13 residues. V gave up 3 bases and J gave up 5 bases; unmatched junction bases: 6. Germline loops: CDR1 DFQATT, CDR2 SNEGSKA (reference sequence).

This clonotype was seen ten or more times. The chain uses TRBV5-6 and TRBJ2-1; no clear D. V lost 1 base and J 8 bases, leaving 19 bases between the germline ends. Germline V gives CDR1 SGHDT, CDR2 YYEEEE. This CDR3 comprises 16 residues. This CDR3 is CASSLWGGNRPDEQFF. The CDR3, as DNA: TGTGCCAGCAGCTTGTGGGGTGGTAACAGACCGGATGAGCAGTTCTTC.